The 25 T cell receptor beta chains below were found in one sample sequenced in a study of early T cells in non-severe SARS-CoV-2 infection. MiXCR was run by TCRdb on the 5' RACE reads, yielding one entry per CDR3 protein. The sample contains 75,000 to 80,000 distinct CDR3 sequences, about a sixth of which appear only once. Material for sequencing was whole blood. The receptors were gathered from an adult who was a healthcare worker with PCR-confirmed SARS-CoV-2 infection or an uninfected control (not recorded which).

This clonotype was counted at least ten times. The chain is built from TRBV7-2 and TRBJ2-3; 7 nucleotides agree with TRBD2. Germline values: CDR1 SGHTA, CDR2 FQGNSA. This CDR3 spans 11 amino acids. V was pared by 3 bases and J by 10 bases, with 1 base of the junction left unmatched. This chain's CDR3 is CASSLGGAQYF. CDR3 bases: TGTGCCAGCAGCTTGGGAGGGGCGCAGTATTTT.

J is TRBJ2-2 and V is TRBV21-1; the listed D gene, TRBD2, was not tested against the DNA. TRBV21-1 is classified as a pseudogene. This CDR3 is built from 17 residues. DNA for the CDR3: TGTGCCAGCAGCAAAACGTCACCTAGCGGGAACACCGGGGAGCTGTTTTTT. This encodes CASSKTSPSGNTGELFF.

The CDR3: CASSPLTERYGYTF. The DNA of the CDR3 is TGTGCCAGCTCACCACTAACGGAACGCTATGGCTACACCTTC. J is TRBJ1-2 and V is TRBV18; D unclear. The germline V gene has CDR1 KGHSH and CDR2 LQKENI. The CDR3 has 14 amino acids. Trimming removed 1 base at V and 4 bases at J, with 10 bases between.

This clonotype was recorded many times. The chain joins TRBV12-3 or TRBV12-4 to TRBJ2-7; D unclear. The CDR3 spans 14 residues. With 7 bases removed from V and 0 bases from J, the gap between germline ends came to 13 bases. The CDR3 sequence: CASKLGDSSYEQYF. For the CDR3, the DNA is TGTGCCAGCAAATTGGGCGACTCCTCCTACGAGCAGTACTTC.

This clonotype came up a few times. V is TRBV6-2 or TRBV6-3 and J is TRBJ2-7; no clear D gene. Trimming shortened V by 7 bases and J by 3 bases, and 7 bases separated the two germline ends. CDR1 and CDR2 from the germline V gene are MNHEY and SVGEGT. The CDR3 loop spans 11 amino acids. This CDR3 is CASKEVYEQYF. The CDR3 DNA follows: TGTGCCAGCAAAGAGGTCTACGAGCAGTACTTC.

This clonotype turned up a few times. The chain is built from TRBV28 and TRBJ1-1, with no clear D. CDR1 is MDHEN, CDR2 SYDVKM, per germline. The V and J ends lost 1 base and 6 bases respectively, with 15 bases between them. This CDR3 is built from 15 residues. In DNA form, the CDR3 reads TGTGCCAGCAGTTTATCCCCGGACCCTAGCCCTGAAGCTTTCTTT. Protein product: CASSLSPDPSPEAFF.

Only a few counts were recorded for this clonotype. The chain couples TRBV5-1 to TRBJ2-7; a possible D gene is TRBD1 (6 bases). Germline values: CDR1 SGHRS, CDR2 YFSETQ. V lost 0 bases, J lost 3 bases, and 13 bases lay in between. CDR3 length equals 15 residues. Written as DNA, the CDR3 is TGCGCCAGCAGCTTGGAACCTGGACAGTTCTACGAGCAGTACTTC. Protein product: CASSLEPGQFYEQYF.

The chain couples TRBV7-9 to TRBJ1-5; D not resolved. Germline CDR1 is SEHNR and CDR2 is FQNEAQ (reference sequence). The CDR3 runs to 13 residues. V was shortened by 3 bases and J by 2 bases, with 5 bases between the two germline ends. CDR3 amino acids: CASSFEGNQPQHF. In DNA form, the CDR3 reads TGTGCCAGCAGCTTCGAGGGCAATCAGCCCCAGCATTTT.

CDR3 DNA sequence: TGTGCCAGCAGCTTAGTGGAAGAGACCCAGTACTTC. Protein product: CASSLVEETQYF. The chain uses TRBV7-2 and TRBJ2-5; D is uncertain. Looked up from germline, CDR1 is SGHTA and CDR2 is FQGNSA. The CDR3 is made up of 12 amino acids. Trimming pared 1 base from V and 3 bases from J, leaving 3 bases between.

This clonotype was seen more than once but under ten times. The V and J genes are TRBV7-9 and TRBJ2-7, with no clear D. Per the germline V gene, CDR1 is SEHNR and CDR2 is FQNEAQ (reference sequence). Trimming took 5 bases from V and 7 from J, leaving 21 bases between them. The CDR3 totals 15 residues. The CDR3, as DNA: TGTGCCAGCAGCCCGGCAGGCGCCTGGCCCCGGGAGCAGTACTTC. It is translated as CASSPAGAWPREQYF.

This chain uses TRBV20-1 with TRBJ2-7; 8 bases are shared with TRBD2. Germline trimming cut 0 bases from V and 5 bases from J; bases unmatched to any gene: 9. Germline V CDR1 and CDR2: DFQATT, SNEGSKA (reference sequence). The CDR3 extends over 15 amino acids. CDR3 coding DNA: TGCAGTGCTAGAGATACGCGGGAGGTTGTCCACGAGCAGTACTTC. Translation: CSARDTREVVHEQYF.

DNA of the CDR3: TGCGCCAGCAGCTTGGCTCTAGCGGGGGGCTCTGGCACAGATACGCAGTATTTT. This codes for CASSLALAGGSGTDTQYF. The chain links TRBV5-1 to TRBJ2-3, with 11 bases that match TRBD2. V shed 0 bases and J 1 base; nucleotides not matched to a gene: 7. The germline gives CDR1 SGHRS, CDR2 YFSETQ. CDR3 length equals 18 residues.

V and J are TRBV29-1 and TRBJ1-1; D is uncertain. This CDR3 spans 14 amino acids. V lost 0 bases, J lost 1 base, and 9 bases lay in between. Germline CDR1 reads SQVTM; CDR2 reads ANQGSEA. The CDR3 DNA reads TGCAGCGTTGAAGATCAGCGGCAGAACACTGAAGCTTTCTTT. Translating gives CSVEDQRQNTEAFF.

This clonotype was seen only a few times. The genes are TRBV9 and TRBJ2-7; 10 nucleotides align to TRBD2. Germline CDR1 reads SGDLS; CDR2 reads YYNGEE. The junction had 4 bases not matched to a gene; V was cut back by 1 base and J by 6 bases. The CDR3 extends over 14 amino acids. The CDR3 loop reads CASSVSPSGSEQYF. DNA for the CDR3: TGTGCCAGCAGCGTAAGTCCTAGCGGGAGCGAGCAGTACTTC.

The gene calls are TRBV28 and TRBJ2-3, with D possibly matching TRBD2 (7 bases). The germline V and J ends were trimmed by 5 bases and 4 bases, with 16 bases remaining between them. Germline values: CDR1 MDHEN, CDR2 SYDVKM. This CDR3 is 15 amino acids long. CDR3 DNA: TGTGCCAGCAGTCCCCCCGGGGAGGGGGCAGATACGCAGTATTTT. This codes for CASSPPGEGADTQYF.

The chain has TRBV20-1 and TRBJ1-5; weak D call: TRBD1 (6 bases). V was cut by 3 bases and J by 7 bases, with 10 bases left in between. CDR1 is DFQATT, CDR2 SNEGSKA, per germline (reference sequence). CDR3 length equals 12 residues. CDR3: CSASMGAQPQHF. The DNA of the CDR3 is TGCAGTGCTAGTATGGGGGCCCAGCCCCAGCATTTT.

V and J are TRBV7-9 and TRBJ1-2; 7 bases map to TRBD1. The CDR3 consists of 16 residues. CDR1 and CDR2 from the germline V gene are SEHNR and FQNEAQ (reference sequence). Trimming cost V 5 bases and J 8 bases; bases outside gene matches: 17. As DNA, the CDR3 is TGTGCCAGCAGCCCGAGGGGGCCGCCGGGTGTATACGGCTACACCTTC. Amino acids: CASSPRGPPGVYGYTF. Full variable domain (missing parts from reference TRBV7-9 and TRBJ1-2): DTGVSQNPRHKITKRGQNVTFRCDPISEHNRLYWYRQTLGQGPEFLTYFQNEAQLEKSRLLSDRFSAERPKGSFSTLEIQRTEQGDSAMYLCASSPRGPPGVYGYTFGSGTRLTVV.

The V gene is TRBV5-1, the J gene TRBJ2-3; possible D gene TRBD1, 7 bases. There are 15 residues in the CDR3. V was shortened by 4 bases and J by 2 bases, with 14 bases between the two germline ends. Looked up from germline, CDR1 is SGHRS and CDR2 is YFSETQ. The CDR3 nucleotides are TGCGCCAGCAGCCTCACAGGGGACTTCACAGATACGCAGTATTTT. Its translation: CASSLTGDFTDTQYF.

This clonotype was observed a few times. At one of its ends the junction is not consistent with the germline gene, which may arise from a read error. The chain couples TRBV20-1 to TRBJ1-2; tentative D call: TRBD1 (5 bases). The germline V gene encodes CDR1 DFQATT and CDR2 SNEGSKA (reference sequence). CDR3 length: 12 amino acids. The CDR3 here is CSARDRLGGYTF. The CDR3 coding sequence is TGCAGTGCTCGAGACAGACTTGGTGGCTACACCTTC.

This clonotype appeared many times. The CDR3 bases are TGTGCCAGCAGCCATGGGACAGGGTATAACAATGAGCAGTTCTTC. Amino acid sequence: CASSHGTGYNNEQFF. The V call is TRBV28, the J call TRBJ2-1; 9 bases are a match to TRBD1. The CDR3 spans 15 residues. The V and J ends lost 6 bases and 5 bases, in that order; junction bases with no gene match: 8. Looked up from germline, CDR1 is MDHEN and CDR2 is SYDVKM. The full variable domain, in which reference TRBV28 and TRBJ2-1 provide the parts outside the CDR3, is DVKVTQSSRYLVKRTGEKVFLECVQDMDHENMFWYRQDPGLGLRLIYFSYDVKMKEKGDIPEGYSVSREKKERFSLILESASTNQTSMYLCASSHGTGYNNEQFFGPGTRLTVL.

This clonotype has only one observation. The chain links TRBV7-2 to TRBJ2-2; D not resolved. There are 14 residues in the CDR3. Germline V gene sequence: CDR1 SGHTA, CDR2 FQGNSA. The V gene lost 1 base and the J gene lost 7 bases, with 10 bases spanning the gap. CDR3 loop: CASSLVVLGGELFF. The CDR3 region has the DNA TGTGCCAGCAGCTTAGTTGTGCTTGGCGGGGAGCTGTTTTTT.

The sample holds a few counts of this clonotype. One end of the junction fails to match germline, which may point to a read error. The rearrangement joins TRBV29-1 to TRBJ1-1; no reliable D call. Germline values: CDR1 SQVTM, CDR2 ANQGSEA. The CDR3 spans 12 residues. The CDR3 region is CSVEGPNTEAFF. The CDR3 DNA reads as TGCAGCGTAGAAGGGCCGAACACTGAAGCTTTCTTT.

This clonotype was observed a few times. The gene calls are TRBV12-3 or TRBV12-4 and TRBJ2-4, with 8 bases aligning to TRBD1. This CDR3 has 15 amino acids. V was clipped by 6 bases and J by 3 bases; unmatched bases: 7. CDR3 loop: CASRLAGQGKNIQYF. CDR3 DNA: TGTGCCAGCAGGCTTGCCGGACAGGGCAAAAACATTCAGTACTTC.

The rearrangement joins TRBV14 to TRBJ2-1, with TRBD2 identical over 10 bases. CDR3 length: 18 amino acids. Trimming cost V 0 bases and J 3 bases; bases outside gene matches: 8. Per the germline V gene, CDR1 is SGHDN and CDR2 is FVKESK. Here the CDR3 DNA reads TGTGCCAGCAGCCAAGAAGGTTGGACTAGCGGAATCTACAATGAGCAGTTCTTC. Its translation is CASSQEGWTSGIYNEQFF.

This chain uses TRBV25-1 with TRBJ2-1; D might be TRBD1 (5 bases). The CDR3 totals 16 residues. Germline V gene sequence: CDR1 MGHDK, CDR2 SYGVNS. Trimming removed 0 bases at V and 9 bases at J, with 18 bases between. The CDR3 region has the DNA TGTGCCAGCAGTGAATACCCTGGCGCAGGGTCGGGTGAGCAGTTCTTC. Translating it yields CASSEYPGAGSGEQFF.